A single sample gave rise to the 18 T cell receptor beta chains below, sequenced in a study of OX40 agonist ivuxolimab in advanced cancers. Only in-frame clones appear in the TCRdb table, and some are missing; sequencing was by immunoSEQ multiplex PCR. The sample includes around 84,000 clones, about 81% of them seen just once. Specimen: CD4+ or CD8+ T cells sorted from blood, collected in a trial of the OX40 agonist ivuxolimab. The receptors come from an adult with an advanced solid tumor such as melanoma, head and neck, liver or kidney cancer.

The chain joins TRBV2 to TRBJ2-7; D unresolved. The CDR3 has 10 residues. Trimming took 8 bases from V and 4 from J, leaving 6 bases between them. Germline V lookup: CDR1 SNHLY, CDR2 FYNNEI. The DNA of the CDR3 is TGTGCCAGCGCAGTATACGAGCAGTACTTC. Translated: CASAVYEQYF.

This chain links TRBV7-8 with TRBJ2-5; D is ambiguous. CDR3 size: 14 residues. Germline-derived CDR1 and CDR2 are SGHVS and FQNEAQ. Trimming cost V 5 bases and J 4 bases, with 14 bases left between them. This chain's CDR3 is CASSPGLNPETQYF. CDR3 sequence (DNA): TGTGCCAGCAGCCCGGGCCTTAACCCAGAGACCCAGTACTTC.

The genes are TRBV29-1 and TRBJ1-2, with D possibly being TRBD1 (5 bases). Trimming took off 7 bases at V and 7 bases at J, with 22 bases between the two ends. This CDR3 is built from 14 residues. The germline V gene encodes CDR1 SQVTM and CDR2 ANQGSEA. CDR3 sequence (DNA): TGCAGCGCCCGGTCGGGGCCCCAAAGGAGTGGCTACACCTTC. This encodes CSARSGPQRSGYTF.

The chain joins TRBV7-5 to TRBJ1-2; TRBD1, as called in the table, went unchecked against the DNA. TRBV7-5 is labeled a pseudogene. The length of the CDR3 is 13 residues. The CDR3 sequence is CASSLYRAEGYTF. The DNA of the CDR3 is TGTGCCAGCAGCTTATACAGGGCAGAAGGCTACACCTTC.

This clone was recorded a few times. This chain joins TRBV7-9 and TRBJ2-1; no clear D. Germline V lookup: CDR1 SEHNR, CDR2 FQNEAQ (reference sequence). The CDR3 covers 15 residues. The V and J ends lost 3 bases and 1 base respectively, with 10 bases between them. The CDR3 DNA reads as TGTGCCAGCAGCTTTTTAGACGGATCCTACAATGAGCAGTTCTTC. Its protein product is CASSFLDGSYNEQFF.

This sequence joins TRBV19 and TRBJ1-5; no reliable D call. The V end lost 8 bases, the J end lost 5 bases, and 13 bases lay between the germline ends. The CDR3 is 13 amino acids. Germline V gene lookup returns CDR1 LNHDA and CDR2 SQIVND (reference sequence). CDR3 residues: CASGARLDQPQHF. CDR3 bases: TGTGCCAGTGGAGCCAGGCTCGATCAGCCCCAGCATTTT.

V gene TRBV18 combines with J gene TRBJ1-2; TRBD1 matches 8 bases. This CDR3 is built from 16 residues. J gave up 0 bases and V 5 bases, and 8 bases lay outside the gene matches. Germline CDR1 reads KGHSH; CDR2 reads LQKENI. CDR3 amino acids: CASSSETGASNYGYTF. The CDR3, as DNA: TGTGCCAGCTCATCAGAGACAGGGGCCTCTAACTATGGCTACACCTTC.

Here the CDR3 DNA reads TGTGCCAGCAGCCCCCAGGGGCTCAACACCGGGGAGCTGTTTTTT. This gives the protein CASSPQGLNTGELFF. The rearrangement links TRBV4-2 to TRBJ2-2; D is perhaps TRBD1 (6 bases). CDR3 length: 15 residues. Per the germline V gene, CDR1 is LGHNA and CDR2 is YNFKEQ. Trimming cost V 4 bases and J 2 bases, with 11 bases left between them.

The V call is TRBV5-8, the J call TRBJ2-3; D is perhaps TRBD2 (5 bases). From germline, CDR1 is SGHTS and CDR2 YDEGEE. Trimming took off 0 bases at V and 1 base at J, with 21 bases between the two ends. The length of the CDR3 is 19 residues. DNA for the CDR3: TGTGCCAGCAGCTTGGAACTCTGGTCCCCCCCGAGGGGCACAGATACGCAGTATTTT. It yields the protein CASSLELWSPPRGTDTQYF. Combining the CDR3 with reference TRBV5-8 and TRBJ2-3 gives the whole variable domain EAGVTQSPTHLIKTRGQQATLRCSPISGHTSVYWYQQALGLGLQFLLWYDEGEERNRGNFPPRFSGRQFPNYSSELNVNALELEDSALYLCASSLELWSPPRGTDTQYFGPGTRLTVL.

V gene TRBV5-6 combines with J gene TRBJ1-2; D is unclear. The V and J ends lost 2 bases and 8 bases respectively, with 7 bases between them. The CDR3 runs 11 residues. Germline V gene sequence: CDR1 SGHDT, CDR2 YYEEEE. As DNA, the CDR3 is TGTGCCAGCAGCTTTAGGGCCGGCTACACCTTC. As protein: CASSFRAGYTF.

This clone was picked up a small number of times. The chain couples TRBV5-1 to TRBJ2-7; 7 positions match TRBD1. V lost 2 bases to trimming and J lost 5 bases; unmatched junction nucleotides: 7. Germline assignment: CDR1 SGHRS and CDR2 YFSETQ. This CDR3 spans 14 amino acids. CDR3 DNA: TGCGCCAGCAGCTTAGGGACAGCCCGAAACGAGCAGTACTTC. It codes for CASSLGTARNEQYF. The complete variable domain, with remaining parts taken from reference TRBV5-1 and TRBJ2-7, reads KAGVTQTPRYLIKTRGQQVTLSCSPISGHRSVSWYQQTPGQGLQFLFEYFSETQRNKGNFPGRFSGRQFSNSRSEMNVSTLELGDSALYLCASSLGTARNEQYFGPGTRLTVT.

The rearrangement uses TRBV5-1 and TRBJ2-7; D might be TRBD1 or TRBD2, each matching 5 bases. The CDR3 is 14 residues long. V was shortened by 8 bases and J by 4 bases, with 19 bases between the two germline ends. Germline V gene lookup returns CDR1 SGHRS and CDR2 YFSETQ. This chain's CDR3 is CASSLGTAIYEQYF. The CDR3 nucleotides are TGCGCCAGTTCTCTGGGGACGGCCATTTACGAGCAGTACTTC.

The gene calls are TRBV10-3 and TRBJ2-1, with TRBD2 matching over 8 bases. Germline CDR1 ENHRY, CDR2 SYGVKD. After removal of 0 bases from V and 7 bases from J, the junction contained 8 bases not matched to a gene. This CDR3 region has 16 residues. Here the CDR3 DNA reads TGTGCCATCAGTGAGTCCGGGACTAGTTGGGGGAATGAGCAGTTCTTC. The encoded protein is CAISESGTSWGNEQFF.

The rearrangement links TRBV6-5 to TRBJ2-5; D not certain. Per germline, CDR1 MNHEY and CDR2 SVGAGI. There are 15 residues in the CDR3. V dropped 2 bases and J dropped 10 bases, with 20 bases sitting between them. The CDR3 bases are TGTGCCAGCAGTTACGATCGCGCCGATCGCAGCAGCCAGTACTTC. This encodes CASSYDRADRSSQYF.

The V gene is TRBV30, the J gene TRBJ2-1; 13 nucleotides match TRBD2. CDR3 length: 15 amino acids. Trimming took 1 base from V and 5 from J; bases not matched to a gene: 2. In germline, CDR1 is GTSNPN, CDR2 SVGIG (reference sequence). This chain's CDR3 is CAWSEGTSGNNEQFF. For the CDR3, the DNA is TGTGCCTGGAGTGAGGGGACTAGCGGGAACAATGAGCAGTTCTTC.

The rearrangement links TRBV5-1 to TRBJ2-3, with a possible D match to TRBD2 (5 bases). This CDR3 contains 12 residues. The germline gives CDR1 SGHRS, CDR2 YFSETQ. V lost 4 bases to trimming and J lost 5 bases, with 8 bases between them. CDR3 protein: CASSGSEDTQYF. The CDR3 region has the DNA TGCGCCAGCAGCGGGAGCGAAGATACGCAGTATTTT.

The chain has TRBV11-3 and TRBJ1-2; D may be TRBD1 (5 bases). The CDR3 is made up of 16 amino acids. V gave up 1 base and J gave up 0 bases, with 12 bases separating them. Germline V CDR1 and CDR2: SGHNT, YENEEA. The CDR3: CASSLVGGSANYGYTF. CDR3 coding DNA: TGTGCCAGCAGCTTAGTTGGGGGGTCGGCTAACTATGGCTACACCTTC.

The chain combines TRBV7-3 with TRBJ2-3; D might be TRBD2 (5 bases). Germline lookup yields CDR1 SGHTA and CDR2 FQGTGA. The CDR3 consists of 15 residues. With 2 bases removed from V and 6 bases from J, the gap between germline ends came to 15 bases. The CDR3 protein is CASSLGPGKLDTQYF. The CDR3 region has the DNA TGTGCCAGCAGCTTAGGCCCGGGGAAGCTCGATACGCAGTATTTT. Combining the CDR3 with reference TRBV7-3 and TRBJ2-3 gives the whole variable domain GAGVSQTPSNKVTEKGKYVELRCDPISGHTALYWYRQSLGQGPEFLIYFQGTGAADDSGLPNDRFFAVRPEGSVSTLKIQRTERGDSAVYLCASSLGPGKLDTQYFGPGTRLTVL.